Below, 9 T cell receptor beta chains from the same sample are listed, as sequenced in a study of CD8 T cells in Susac syndrome. RNA, at roughly 0.45 to 1 ug, was reverse transcribed with random hexamers. A single record per CDR3 protein comes from TCRdb applying MiXCR to the immunoSEQ multiplex PCR reads. Among over 150,000 distinct CDR3 sequences listed, approximately 93% were seen once. Specimen: CD4+ T cells from PBMCs. All receptors derive from a human donor with multiple sclerosis.

As concerns this clonotype: Germline is not matched at one junction end, which may reflect a read error. CDR3 sequence reads: CASSKERESSYEQYF. The CDR3 nucleotides read TGCGCCAGCAGCAAAGAGCGGGAGAGCTCCTACGAGCAGTACTTC. The genes are TRBV4-1 and TRBJ2-7; the match to TRBD2 covers 8 bases. This CDR3 spans 15 amino acids. CDR1 and CDR2 from the germline V gene are MGHRA and YSYEKL.

The V and J genes are TRBV2 and TRBJ2-1; 8 nucleotides align to TRBD1. Trimming cost V 11 bases and J 0 bases; bases outside gene matches: 9. Per the germline V gene, CDR1 is SNHLY and CDR2 is FYNNEI. This CDR3 comprises 15 residues. The CDR3 spells CAGGGDRSSYNEQFF. DNA for the CDR3: TGTGCCGGCGGAGGGGACAGGAGCTCCTACAATGAGCAGTTCTTC. The complete variable domain, with remaining parts taken from reference TRBV2 and TRBJ2-1, reads EPEVTQTPSHQVTQMGQEVILRCVPISNHLYFYWYRQILGQKVEFLVSFYNNEISEKSEIFDDQFSVERPDGSNFTLKIRSTKLEDSAMYFCAGGGDRSSYNEQFFGPGTRLTVL.

The rearrangement uses TRBV12-3 or TRBV12-4 and TRBJ1-1; no reliable D call. This CDR3 spans 14 amino acids. V was trimmed by 1 base and J by 8 bases, leaving 14 bases between them. The CDR3 loop is CASSLGALSYEAFF. The CDR3 nucleotides read TGTGCCAGCAGTTTAGGGGCCCTTAGCTACGAAGCTTTCTTT.

This chain connects TRBV12-3 or TRBV12-4 to TRBJ2-3; 12 positions match TRBD2. The CDR3 has 16 amino acids. Losses at the gene ends were 6 bases for V and 4 bases for J; bases not matched to a gene: 8. Here the CDR3 reads CASSVNPSGGADTQYF. As DNA, the CDR3 is TGTGCCAGCAGCGTGAACCCTAGCGGGGGGGCAGATACGCAGTATTTT.

The chain uses TRBV29-1 and TRBJ2-2; perhaps D is TRBD1 or TRBD2 (5 bases each). The CDR3 is 14 residues long. Per germline, CDR1 SQVTM and CDR2 ANQGSEA. V dropped 6 bases and J dropped 6 bases, with 17 bases sitting between them. The CDR3 is CSVVGAAPPGELFF. For the CDR3, the DNA is TGCAGCGTAGTCGGGGCGGCCCCACCCGGGGAGCTGTTTTTT.

V and J are TRBV29-1 and TRBJ1-4, with D possibly TRBD1 on 5 matching bases. The germline CDR1 and CDR2 sequences are SQVTM and ANQGSEA. CDR3 size: 13 residues. Trimming took 4 bases from V and 8 from J, leaving 14 bases between them. The CDR3 DNA sequence: TGCAGCGTTGCTGGGGGGGATGGGGAAAAACTGTTTTTT. As protein: CSVAGGDGEKLFF.

This chain links TRBV10-3 with TRBJ1-2, with 9 bases matching TRBD1. The V and J ends lost 5 bases and 8 bases, in that order; junction bases with no gene match: 6. Germline V gene lookup returns CDR1 ENHRY and CDR2 SYGVKD. The CDR3 length is 13 residues. CDR3 DNA sequence: TGTGCCATCAGTAAGGGACAGGGAGGCGGCTACACCTTC. It specifies CAISKGQGGGYTF.

The rearrangement joins TRBV12-3 or TRBV12-4 to TRBJ2-3; D is ambiguous. The CDR3 length is 14 residues. The V and J ends lost 6 bases and 0 bases respectively, with 10 bases between them. DNA of the CDR3: TGTGCCAGCAGCATGACGGCTAGCACAGATACGCAGTATTTT. Translating it yields CASSMTASTDTQYF.

V and J are TRBV28 and TRBJ1-2, with 7 bases aligning to TRBD1. Germline V lookup: CDR1 MDHEN, CDR2 SYDVKM. The CDR3 is 11 amino acids. The trim removed 5 bases at V and 8 bases at J, leaving 2 bases unmatched. As DNA, the CDR3 is TGTGCCAGCAGTCGACAGGGCGGCTACACCTTC. Its translation: CASSRQGGYTF.